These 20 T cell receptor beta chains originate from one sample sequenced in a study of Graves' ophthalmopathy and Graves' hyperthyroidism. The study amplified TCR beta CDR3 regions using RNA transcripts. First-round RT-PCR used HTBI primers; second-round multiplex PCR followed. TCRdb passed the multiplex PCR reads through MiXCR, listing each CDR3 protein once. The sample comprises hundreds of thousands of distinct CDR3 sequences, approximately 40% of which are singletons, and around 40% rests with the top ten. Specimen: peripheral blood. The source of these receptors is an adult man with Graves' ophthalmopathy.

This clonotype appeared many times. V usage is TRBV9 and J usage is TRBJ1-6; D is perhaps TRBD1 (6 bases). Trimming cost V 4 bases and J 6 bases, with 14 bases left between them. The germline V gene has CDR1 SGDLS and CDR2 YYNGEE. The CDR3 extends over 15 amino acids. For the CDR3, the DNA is TGTGCCAGCAGCAGCAGGGGAGCCGGTAATTCACCCCTCCACTTT. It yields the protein CASSSRGAGNSPLHF. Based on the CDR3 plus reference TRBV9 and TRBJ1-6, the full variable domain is DSGVTQTPKHLITATGQRVTLRCSPRSGDLSVYWYQQSLDQGLQFLIQYYNGEERAKGNILERFSAQQFPDLHSELNLSSLELGDSALYFCASSSRGAGNSPLHFGNGTRLTVT.

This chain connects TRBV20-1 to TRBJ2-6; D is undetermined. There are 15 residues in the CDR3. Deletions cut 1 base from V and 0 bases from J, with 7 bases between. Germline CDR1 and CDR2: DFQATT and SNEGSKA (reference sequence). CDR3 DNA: TGCAGTGCTAGAGCCGGAACCTCTGGGGCCAACGTCCTGACTTTC. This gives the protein CSARAGTSGANVLTF.

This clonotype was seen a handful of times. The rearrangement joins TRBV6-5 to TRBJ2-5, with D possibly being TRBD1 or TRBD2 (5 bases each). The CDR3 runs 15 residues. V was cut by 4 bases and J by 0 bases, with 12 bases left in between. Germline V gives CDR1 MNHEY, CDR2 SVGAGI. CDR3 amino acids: CASSSPGTYQETQYF. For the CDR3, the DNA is TGTGCCAGCAGTTCCCCCGGGACGTACCAAGAGACCCAGTACTTC.

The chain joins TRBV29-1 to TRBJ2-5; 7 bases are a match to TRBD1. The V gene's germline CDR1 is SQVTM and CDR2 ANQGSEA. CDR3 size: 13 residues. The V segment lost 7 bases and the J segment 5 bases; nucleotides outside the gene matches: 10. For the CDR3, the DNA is TGCAGCGGCGGACAGGTAGCGAAGGAGACCCAGTACTTC. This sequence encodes CSGGQVAKETQYF.

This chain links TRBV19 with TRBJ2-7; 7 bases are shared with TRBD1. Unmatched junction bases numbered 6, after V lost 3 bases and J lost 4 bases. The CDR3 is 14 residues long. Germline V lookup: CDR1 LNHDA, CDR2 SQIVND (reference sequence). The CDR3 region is CASSIDRVSYEQYF. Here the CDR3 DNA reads TGTGCCAGTAGTATCGACAGGGTATCGTACGAGCAGTACTTC.

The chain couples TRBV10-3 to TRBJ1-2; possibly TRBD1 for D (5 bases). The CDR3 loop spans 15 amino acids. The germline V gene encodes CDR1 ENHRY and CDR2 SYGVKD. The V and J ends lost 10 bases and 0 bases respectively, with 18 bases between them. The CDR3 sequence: CASSQAAGSNYGYTF. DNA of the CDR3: TGTGCCAGCAGCCAAGCAGCAGGGTCTAACTATGGCTACACCTTC.

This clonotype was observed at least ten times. The CDR3 loop is CATSSARFGNSNEKLFF. The CDR3 bases are TGTGCCACCAGCAGTGCACGATTTGGAAACTCGAATGAAAAACTGTTTTTT. The V call is TRBV15, the J call TRBJ1-4; D not resolved. Germline V gene lookup returns CDR1 LNHNV and CDR2 YYDKDF (reference sequence). This CDR3 region has 17 residues. V lost 3 bases and J 5 bases, leaving 19 bases between the germline ends.

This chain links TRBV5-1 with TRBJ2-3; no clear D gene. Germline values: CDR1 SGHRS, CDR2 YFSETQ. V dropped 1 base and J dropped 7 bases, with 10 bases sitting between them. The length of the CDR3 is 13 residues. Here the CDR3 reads CASSLRIGNTQYF. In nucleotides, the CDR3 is TGCGCCAGCAGCTTGCGAATAGGCAATACGCAGTATTTT. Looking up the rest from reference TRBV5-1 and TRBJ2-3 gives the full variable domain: KAGVTQTPRYLIKTRGQQVTLSCSPISGHRSVSWYQQTPGQGLQFLFEYFSETQRNKGNFPGRFSGRQFSNSRSEMNVSTLELGDSALYLCASSLRIGNTQYFGPGTRLTVL.

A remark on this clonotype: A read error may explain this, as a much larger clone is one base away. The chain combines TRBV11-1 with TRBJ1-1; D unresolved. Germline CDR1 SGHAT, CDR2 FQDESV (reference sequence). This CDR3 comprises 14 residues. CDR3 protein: CASSLTPVNNEAFF. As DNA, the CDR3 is TGTGCCAGCAGCCTAACACCCGTGAACAATGAAGCTTTCTTT.

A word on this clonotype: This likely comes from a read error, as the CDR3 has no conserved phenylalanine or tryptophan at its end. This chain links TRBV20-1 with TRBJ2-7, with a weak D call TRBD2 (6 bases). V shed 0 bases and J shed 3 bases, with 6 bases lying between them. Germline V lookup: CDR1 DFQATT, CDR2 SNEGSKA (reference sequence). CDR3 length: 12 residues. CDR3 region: CSAREDYYEQYC. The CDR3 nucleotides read TGCAGTGCTAGAGAGGACTACTACGAGCAGTACTGC.

The CDR3 protein is CSRHIDREETQYF. The CDR3, as DNA: TGCAGCCGACACATCGACAGGGAAGAGACCCAGTACTTC. The chain employs TRBV29-1 and TRBJ2-5; TRBD1 matches at 7 bases. Per the germline V gene, CDR1 is SQVTM and CDR2 is ANQGSEA. The V segment lost 8 bases and the J segment 3 bases; nucleotides outside the gene matches: 9. There are 13 residues in the CDR3.

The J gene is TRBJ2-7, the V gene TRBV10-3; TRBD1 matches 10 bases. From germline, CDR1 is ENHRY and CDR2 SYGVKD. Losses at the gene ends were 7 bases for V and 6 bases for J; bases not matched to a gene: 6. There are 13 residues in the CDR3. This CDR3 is CAIKGQGIGEQYF. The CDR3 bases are TGTGCCATCAAGGGACAGGGGATCGGCGAGCAGTACTTC.

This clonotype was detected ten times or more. The CDR3 loop is CAVTGQGNGYTF. The DNA for the CDR3 is TGTGCTGTAACAGGGCAAGGAAATGGCTACACCTTC. The J gene is TRBJ1-2, the V gene TRBV19; tentative D call: TRBD1 (6 bases). Germline CDR1 LNHDA, CDR2 SQIVND (reference sequence). The CDR3 contains 12 residues.

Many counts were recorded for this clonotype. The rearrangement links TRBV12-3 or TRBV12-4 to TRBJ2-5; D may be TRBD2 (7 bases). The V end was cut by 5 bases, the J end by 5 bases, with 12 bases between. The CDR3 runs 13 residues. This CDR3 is CASSTGRVETQYF. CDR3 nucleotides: TGTGCCAGCAGTACAGGGAGGGTGGAGACCCAGTACTTC.

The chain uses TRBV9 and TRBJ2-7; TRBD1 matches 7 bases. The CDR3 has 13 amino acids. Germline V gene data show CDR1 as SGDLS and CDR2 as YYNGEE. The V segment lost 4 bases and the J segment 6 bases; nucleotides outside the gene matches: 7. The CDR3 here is CASSPGGIGEQYF. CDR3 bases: TGTGCCAGCAGCCCAGGGGGAATAGGCGAGCAGTACTTC.

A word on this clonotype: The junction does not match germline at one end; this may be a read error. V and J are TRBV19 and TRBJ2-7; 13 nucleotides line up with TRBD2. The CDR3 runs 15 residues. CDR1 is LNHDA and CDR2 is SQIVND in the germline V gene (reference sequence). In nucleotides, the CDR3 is TGTGCCAGTGGTATAGCAGGACTAGCGGGAGTCGAGCAGTACTTC. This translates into CASGIAGLAGVEQYF.

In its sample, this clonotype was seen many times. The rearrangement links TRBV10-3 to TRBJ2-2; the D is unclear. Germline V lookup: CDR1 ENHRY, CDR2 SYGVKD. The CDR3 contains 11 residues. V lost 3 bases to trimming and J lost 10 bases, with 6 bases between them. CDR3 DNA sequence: TGTGCCATCAGTGATACGGAGGAGCTGTTTTTT. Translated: CAISDTEELFF.

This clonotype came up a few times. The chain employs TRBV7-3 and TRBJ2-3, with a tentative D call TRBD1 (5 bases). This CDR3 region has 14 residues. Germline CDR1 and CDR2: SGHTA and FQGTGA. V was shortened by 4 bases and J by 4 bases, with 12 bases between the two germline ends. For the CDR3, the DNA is TGTGCCAGCAGCTCTCGGCAGGGCTCAGATACGCAGTATTTT. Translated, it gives CASSSRQGSDTQYF.

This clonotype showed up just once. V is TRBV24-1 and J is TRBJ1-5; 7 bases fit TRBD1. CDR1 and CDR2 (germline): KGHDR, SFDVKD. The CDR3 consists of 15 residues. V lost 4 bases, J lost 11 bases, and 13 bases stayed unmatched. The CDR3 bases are TGTGCCACCAGTGACCCCGGACAGGCAGAAAAGACCCAGCATTTT. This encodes CATSDPGQAEKTQHF.

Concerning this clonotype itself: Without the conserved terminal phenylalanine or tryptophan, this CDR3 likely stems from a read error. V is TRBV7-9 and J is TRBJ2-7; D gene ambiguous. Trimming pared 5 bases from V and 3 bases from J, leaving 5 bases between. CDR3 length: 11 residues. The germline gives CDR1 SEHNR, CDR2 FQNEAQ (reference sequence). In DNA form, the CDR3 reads TGTGCCAGCAGCGGAGACTACGAGCAGTACTCC. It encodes CASSGDYEQYS.